The entry that follows covers one T cell receptor (beta chain) sequence. This sample stems from a study of T-cell reconstitution after alpha-beta-depleted transplantation in children. Germline CDR1 and CDR2: SGHRS and YFSETQ. The CDR3 totals 15 residues. Trimming left V 6 bases short and J 7 bases short, with 19 bases between. Using unique molecular identifiers, the investigators prepared the TCRbeta library. TCRdb called the PCR reads again in MiXCR, with one record for every CDR3 protein. The table has around 380,000 distinct CDR3 sequences, 11% seen once. V gene TRBV5-1 combines with J gene TRBJ2-2; the D gene could be TRBD1 or TRBD2 (6 bases each). The specimen was PBMCs from the stem cell graft donor, collected from the stem cell graft. The sequence was collected from a human donor who donated a stem cell graft to a child with acute myeloid leukemia. DNA of the CDR3: TGCGCCAGCACCCAGACTGTGGGGGGCGTCGGGGAGCTGTTTTTT. Translated: CASTQTVGGVGELFF.